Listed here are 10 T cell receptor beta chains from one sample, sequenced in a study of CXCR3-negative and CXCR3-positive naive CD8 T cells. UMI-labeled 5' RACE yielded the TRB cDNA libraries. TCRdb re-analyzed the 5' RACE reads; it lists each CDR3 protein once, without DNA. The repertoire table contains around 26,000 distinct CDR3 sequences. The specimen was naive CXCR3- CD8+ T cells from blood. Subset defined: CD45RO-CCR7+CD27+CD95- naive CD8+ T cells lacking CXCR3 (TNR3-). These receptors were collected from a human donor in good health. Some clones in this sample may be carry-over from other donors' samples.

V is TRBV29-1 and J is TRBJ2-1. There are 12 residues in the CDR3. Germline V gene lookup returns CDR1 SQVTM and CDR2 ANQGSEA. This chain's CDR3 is CSVMGYGDEQFF.

CDR3 residues: CASSLPGLAGGETQYF. The chain recombines TRBV7-8 with TRBJ2-5; TCRdb picks TRBD2, but there is no DNA to check that call. This CDR3 has 16 residues. The germline V gene encodes CDR1 SGHVS and CDR2 FQNEAQ.

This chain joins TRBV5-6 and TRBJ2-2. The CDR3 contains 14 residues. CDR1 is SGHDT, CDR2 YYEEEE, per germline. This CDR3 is CASSLYGETGELFF.

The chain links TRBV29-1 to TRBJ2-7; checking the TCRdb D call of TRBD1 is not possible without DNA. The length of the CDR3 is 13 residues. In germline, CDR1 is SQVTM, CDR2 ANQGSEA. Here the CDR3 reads CSVVAGAAHEQYF.

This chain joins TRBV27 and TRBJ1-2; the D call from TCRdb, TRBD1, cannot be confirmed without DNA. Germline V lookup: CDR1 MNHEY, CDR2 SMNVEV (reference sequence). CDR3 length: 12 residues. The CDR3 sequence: CASSPGGYGYTF.

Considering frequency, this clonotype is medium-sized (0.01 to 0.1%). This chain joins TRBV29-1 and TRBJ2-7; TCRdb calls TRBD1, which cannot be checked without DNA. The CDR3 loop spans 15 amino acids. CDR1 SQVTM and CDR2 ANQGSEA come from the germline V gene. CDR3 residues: CSVEDKGQARYEQYF.

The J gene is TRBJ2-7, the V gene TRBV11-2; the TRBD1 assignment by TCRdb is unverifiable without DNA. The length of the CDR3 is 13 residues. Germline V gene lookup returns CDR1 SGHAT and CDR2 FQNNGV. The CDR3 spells CASSTGTLYEQYF.

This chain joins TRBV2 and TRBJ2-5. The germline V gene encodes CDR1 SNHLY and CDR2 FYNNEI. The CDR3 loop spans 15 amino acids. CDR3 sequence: CASSERGTEQETQYF.

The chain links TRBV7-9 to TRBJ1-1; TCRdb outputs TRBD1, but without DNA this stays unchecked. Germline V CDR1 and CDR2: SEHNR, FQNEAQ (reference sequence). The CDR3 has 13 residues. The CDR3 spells CASSPGGNTEAFF. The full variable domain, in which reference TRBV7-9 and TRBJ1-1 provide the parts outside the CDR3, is DTGVSQNPRHKITKRGQNVTFRCDPISEHNRLYWYRQTLGQGPEFLTYFQNEAQLEKSRLLSDRFSAERPKGSFSTLEIQRTEQGDSAMYLCASSPGGNTEAFFGQGTRLTVV.

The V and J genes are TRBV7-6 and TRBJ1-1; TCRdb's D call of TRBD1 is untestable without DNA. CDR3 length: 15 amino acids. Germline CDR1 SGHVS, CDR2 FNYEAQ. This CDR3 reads CASSPNTGEDTEAFF. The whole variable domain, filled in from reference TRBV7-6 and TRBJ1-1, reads GAGVSQSPRYKVTKRGQDVALRCDPISGHVSLYWYRQALGQGPEFLTYFNYEAQQDKSGLPNDRFSAERPEGSISTLTIQRTEQRDSAMYRCASSPNTGEDTEAFFGQGTRLTVV.